Shown below are 23 T cell receptor beta chains from a single sample sequenced in a study of beta chain features in type 1 diabetes. Study-level results: When Type 1 diabetes patients were examined, their TCRB CDR3s proved moderately but significantly shorter in all four CD4+ subsets.

Sequenced material consisted of expressed TCRB transcripts (all of the isolated RNA was reverse transcribed). Sequenced by immunoSEQ multiplex PCR; TCRdb stores in-frame clones only, minus some. This table holds 600,000 to 700,000 clones, around 12% found once. For these TCRs, the target antigens are not known. Input material: naive CD4+ T cells from blood. These receptors originate from a man aged 25-45 years with type 1 diabetes.

CDR3 sequence: CATSTDRVRDTQYF. In nucleotides, the CDR3 is TGTGCCACCAGCACAGACAGGGTGAGAGATACGCAGTATTTT. The chain couples TRBV15 to TRBJ2-3, with 7 bases that match TRBD1. Germline loops: CDR1 LNHNV, CDR2 YYDKDF (reference sequence). This CDR3 region has 14 residues. Trimming removed 4 bases from V and 5 bases from J; junction bases left unmatched: 6.

With respect to this clone: This specimen includes other DNA sequences encoding the same CDR3. The DNA for the CDR3 is TGTGCCTGGAGTGTAGTCTATGGCTACACCTTC. It yields the protein CAWSVVYGYTF. This chain uses TRBV30 with TRBJ1-2; D remains unclear. This CDR3 spans 11 amino acids. Germline V gene lookup returns CDR1 GTSNPN and CDR2 SVGIG (reference sequence). Trimming took off 0 bases at V and 4 bases at J, with 3 bases between the two ends.

The rearrangement links TRBV2 to TRBJ1-3; no clear D gene. Between the trimmed V and J ends, which lost 7 bases and 4 bases, there was a span of 11 bases. Germline CDR1 and CDR2: SNHLY and FYNNEI. The CDR3 spans 13 residues. The CDR3 bases are TGTGCCAGCACGAGGGAGGCGGGAAACACCATATATTTT. Translating gives CASTREAGNTIYF.

The gene calls are TRBV30 and TRBJ1-5; 10 positions match TRBD1. Germline-derived CDR1 and CDR2 are GTSNPN and SVGIG (reference sequence). After removal of 1 base from V and 7 bases from J, the junction contained 7 bases not matched to a gene. The CDR3 extends over 15 amino acids. The CDR3 DNA is TGTGCCTGGAGTGGGGCGACAGGGGGCAGCCAGCCCCAGCATTTT. It translates to CAWSGATGGSQPQHF.

The chain couples TRBV18 to TRBJ1-1, with D hard to call. Germline CDR1 reads KGHSH; CDR2 reads LQKENI. Trimming removed 3 bases from V and 4 bases from J, with 12 bases in between. CDR3 length: 14 amino acids. The CDR3 reads CASSPGSGRTEAFF. In DNA form, the CDR3 reads TGTGCCAGCTCACCGGGCAGTGGGCGCACTGAAGCTTTCTTT.

The rearrangement links TRBV5-8 to TRBJ1-1; D is uncertain. V lost 1 base, J lost 3 bases, and 4 bases lay in between. The CDR3 is made up of 12 amino acids. Germline V gives CDR1 SGHTS, CDR2 YDEGEE. In DNA, the CDR3 is TGTGCCAGCAGCTTGTCGTACACTGAAGCTTTCTTT. Residues: CASSLSYTEAFF.

This chain joins TRBV2 and TRBJ2-5; D assignment may be TRBD1 or TRBD2 (5 bases each). Germline V gene sequence: CDR1 SNHLY, CDR2 FYNNEI. The CDR3 length is 12 residues. V dropped 10 bases and J dropped 3 bases, with 12 bases sitting between them. The CDR3 reads CAIWDGEETQYF. The CDR3 DNA is TGTGCCATTTGGGACGGGGAAGAGACCCAGTACTTC.

The V gene is TRBV14, the J gene TRBJ1-2, with 8 positions matching TRBD1. The germline V gene has CDR1 SGHDN and CDR2 FVKESK. V lost 4 bases to trimming and J lost 2 bases; unmatched junction nucleotides: 6. CDR3 size: 15 residues. The CDR3 loop reads CASSPRQGFNYGYTF. The CDR3 DNA reads as TGTGCCAGCAGCCCGCGACAGGGGTTCAACTATGGCTACACCTTC.

This clone has a handful of counts. The DNA for the CDR3 is TGCGCCAGCAGCCCAGGGATAGGAGGGGCAAAGGATGAGCAGTTCTTC. It is translated as CASSPGIGGAKDEQFF. The chain joins TRBV4-3 to TRBJ2-1; D possibly corresponds to TRBD2 (6 bases). V was cut by 4 bases and J by 8 bases, with 21 bases left in between. The V gene's germline CDR1 is LGHNA and CDR2 YSLEER. This CDR3 comprises 16 residues.

The V gene is TRBV9, the J gene TRBJ2-7; the D call may be TRBD1 or TRBD2 (5 bases each). Germline CDR1 is SGDLS and CDR2 is YYNGEE. With 3 bases removed from V and 9 bases from J, the gap between germline ends came to 22 bases. The CDR3 spans 15 residues. CDR3 in DNA: TGTGCCAGCAGCGGGCCCACCCGGGACCCCACGCGGCAGTACTTC. This encodes CASSGPTRDPTRQYF.

This clone was seen only a few times. This chain links TRBV2 with TRBJ2-7, with D hard to call. CDR1 SNHLY and CDR2 FYNNEI come from the germline V gene. The V end was cut by 6 bases, the J end by 2 bases, with 11 bases between. CDR3 length: 13 residues. CDR3 sequence reads: CASRYVLTYEQYF. The CDR3 coding sequence is TGTGCCAGCAGATATGTACTTACCTACGAGCAGTACTTC.

The V and J genes are TRBV15 and TRBJ2-2, with TRBD1 matching 9 bases. CDR1 is LNHNV and CDR2 is YYDKDF in the germline V gene (reference sequence). J lost 4 bases, V lost 1 base, and 10 bases had no gene match. The CDR3 has 18 residues. CDR3 sequence (DNA): TGTGCCACCAGCAGAGTTGGTTCCGGGACAGGGTCCACCGGGGAGCTGTTTTTT. Translation gives CATSRVGSGTGSTGELFF.

In its sample, this clone was seen a few times. The rearrangement joins TRBV12-5 to TRBJ2-1, with TRBD2 as a possible D gene (6 bases). Per germline, CDR1 LGHNT and CDR2 FRNRAP. The V end lost 5 bases, the J end lost 9 bases, and 8 bases lay between the germline ends. The CDR3 totals 11 residues. The chain's CDR3 is CASGGRREQFF. The CDR3 nucleotides read TGTGCTAGTGGTGGGAGGCGTGAGCAGTTCTTC.

This chain uses TRBV5-4 with TRBJ1-6, with D tentatively TRBD1 (5 bases). The germline V gene has CDR1 SGHNT and CDR2 YYREEE (reference sequence). The V gene lost 0 bases and the J gene lost 4 bases, with 14 bases spanning the gap. The CDR3 consists of 17 residues. CDR3 bases: TGTGCCAGCAGCTTGGATCCGGGGCCCGTTTATAATTCACCCCTCCACTTT. The encoded protein is CASSLDPGPVYNSPLHF. The entire variable domain, with the rest obtained from reference TRBV5-4 and TRBJ1-6, is as follows: ETGVTQSPTHLIKTRGQQVTLRCSSQSGHNTVSWYQQALGQGPQFIFQYYREEENGRGNFPPRFSGLQFPNYSSELNVNALELDDSALYLCASSLDPGPVYNSPLHFGNGTRLTVT.

V and J are TRBV7-9 and TRBJ2-4, with TRBD2 matching 8 bases. The CDR3 extends over 14 amino acids. Germline CDR1 SEHNR, CDR2 FQNEAQ (reference sequence). After removal of 4 bases from V and 9 bases from J, the junction contained 8 bases not matched to a gene. DNA of the CDR3: TGTGCCAGCAGCTCCGACCTCGCGGGGGGCATTCAGTACTTC. Translated: CASSSDLAGGIQYF.

The chain carries TRBV19 and TRBJ1-5, with a tentative D call TRBD1 (5 bases). Trimming took 7 bases from V and 5 from J, leaving 15 bases between them. CDR1 is LNHDA, CDR2 SQIVND, per germline (reference sequence). The CDR3 spans 14 residues. The CDR3 sequence: CASNTDKGYQPQHF. CDR3 sequence (DNA): TGTGCCAGTAATACCGACAAGGGGTATCAGCCCCAGCATTTT.

This rearrangement joins TRBV13 to TRBJ2-3; 8 bases fit TRBD2. V shed 5 bases, J shed 2 bases, and the junction held 9 bases outside the gene matches. Germline V gene data show CDR1 as PRHDT and CDR2 as FYEKMQ (reference sequence). The CDR3 consists of 16 residues. CDR3 in amino acids: CASSRGVAGFTDTQYF. In DNA form, the CDR3 reads TGTGCCAGCAGCCGCGGGGTAGCGGGGTTCACAGATACGCAGTATTTT. Using reference TRBV13 and TRBJ2-3 for the parts outside the CDR3, the full variable domain is AAGVIQSPRHLIKEKRETATLKCYPIPRHDTVYWYQQGPGQDPQFLISFYEKMQSDKGSIPDRFSAQQFSDYHSELNMSSLELGDSALYFCASSRGVAGFTDTQYFGPGTRLTVL.

This clone was observed a handful of times. The chain joins TRBV29-1 to TRBJ2-3, with 8 bases matching TRBD1. The CDR3 runs to 16 residues. Germline V gives CDR1 SQVTM, CDR2 ANQGSEA. V trimming: 6 bases; J trimming: 0 bases; junction bases outside the gene matches: 11. CDR3 amino acids: CSVGQAIGYSTDTQYF. The CDR3 DNA follows: TGCAGCGTGGGACAGGCGATCGGCTATAGCACAGATACGCAGTATTTT.

This clone occurred a few times. The chain has TRBV25-1 and TRBJ2-5; 7 bases map to TRBD1. Germline CDR1 and CDR2: MGHDK and SYGVNS. The CDR3 has 13 residues. V shed 4 bases, J shed 4 bases, and the junction held 3 bases outside the gene matches. Written as DNA, the CDR3 is TGTGCCAGCAGTGGACAGGGTAGAGAGACCCAGTACTTC. It encodes CASSGQGRETQYF. Combining the CDR3 with reference TRBV25-1 and TRBJ2-5 gives the whole variable domain EADIYQTPRYLVIGTGKKITLECSQTMGHDKMYWYQQDPGMELHLIHYSYGVNSTEKGDLSSESTVSRIRTEHFPLTLESARPSHTSQYLCASSGQGRETQYFGPGTRLLVL.

J is TRBJ1-2 and V is TRBV28; 8 nucleotides match TRBD1. V lost 4 bases, J lost 8 bases, and 9 bases stayed unmatched. CDR3 length: 14 residues. The germline gives CDR1 MDHEN, CDR2 SYDVKM. The CDR3, as DNA: TGTGCCAGCAGTTCCGGACAGGGTGGGAGCGGCTACACCTTC. Residues: CASSSGQGGSGYTF.

This chain uses TRBV9 with TRBJ2-2; D is possibly TRBD2 (6 bases). Germline V CDR1 and CDR2: SGDLS, YYNGEE. Trimming left V 0 bases short and J 6 bases short, with 12 bases between. This CDR3 is 15 amino acids long. CDR3 amino acids: CASSVDGGRAGELFF. The CDR3 bases are TGTGCCAGCAGCGTAGACGGGGGTCGCGCCGGGGAGCTGTTTTTT.

The chain recombines TRBV29-1 with TRBJ2-4; D gene uncertain. CDR1 is SQVTM, CDR2 ANQGSEA, per germline. The germline V and J ends were trimmed by 2 bases and 5 bases, with 7 bases remaining between them. The CDR3 spans 12 residues. CDR3 amino acids: CSVEFGENIQYF. For the CDR3, the DNA is TGCAGCGTTGAATTTGGGGAAAACATTCAGTACTTC. Full variable domain (missing parts from reference TRBV29-1 and TRBJ2-4): SAVISQKPSRDICQRGTSLTIQCQVDSQVTMMFWYRQQPGQSLTLIATANQGSEATYESGFVIDKFPISRPNLTFSTLTVSNMSPEDSSIYLCSVEFGENIQYFGAGTRLSVL.

This clone has more than one count but fewer than ten. The junction departs from the called germline gene at one end, perhaps through a read error. This sequence joins TRBV9 and TRBJ1-6; D unclear. The CDR3 contains 13 residues. Germline loops: CDR1 SGDLS, CDR2 YYNGEE. This chain's CDR3 is CASSVDHNSPLHF. The CDR3 DNA reads as TGTGCCAGCAGCGTTGACCATAACTCACCCCTCCACTTT.